This TCR beta chain was profiled in a study of blood T cell repertoires in COVID-19. Study at large: Acute-phase and convalescent COVID-19 samples originated in the United States, Italy and Spain.

Per the germline V gene, CDR1 is SNHLY and CDR2 is FYNNEI. The V end lost 6 bases, the J end lost 4 bases, and 17 bases lay between the germline ends. This CDR3 is 15 amino acids long. Data came from immunoSEQ multiplex PCR; TCRdb stores just in-frame clones and leaves some out. The sample has 88,000 or so clones, around nine tenths seen once; the top ten hold 7% to 7.5%. Sample: peripheral blood. The receptor was derived from a man in his sixties with acute or convalescent COVID-19. This chain connects TRBV2 to TRBJ2-3; D is unclear. The CDR3 DNA is TGTGCCAGCAGAGCAAACCCCTTCCAGGCAGATACGCAGTATTTT. Translating gives CASRANPFQADTQYF.